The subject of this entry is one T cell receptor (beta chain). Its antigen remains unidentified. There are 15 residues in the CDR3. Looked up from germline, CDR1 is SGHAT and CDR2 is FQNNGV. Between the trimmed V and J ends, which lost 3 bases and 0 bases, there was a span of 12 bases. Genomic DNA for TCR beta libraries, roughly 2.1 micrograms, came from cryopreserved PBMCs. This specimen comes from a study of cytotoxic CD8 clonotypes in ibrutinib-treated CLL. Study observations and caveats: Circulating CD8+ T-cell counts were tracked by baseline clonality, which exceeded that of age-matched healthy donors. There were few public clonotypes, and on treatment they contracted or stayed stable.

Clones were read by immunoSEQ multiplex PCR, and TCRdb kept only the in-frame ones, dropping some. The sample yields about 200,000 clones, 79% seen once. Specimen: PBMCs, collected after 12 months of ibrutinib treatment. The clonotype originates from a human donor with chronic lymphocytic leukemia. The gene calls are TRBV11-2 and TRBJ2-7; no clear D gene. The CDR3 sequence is CASSFSPLASYEQYF. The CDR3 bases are TGTGCCAGCAGCTTTAGTCCCTTGGCCTCCTACGAGCAGTACTTC. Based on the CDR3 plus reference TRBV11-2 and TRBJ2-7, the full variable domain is EAGVAQSPRYKIIEKRQSVAFWCNPISGHATLYWYQQILGQGPKLLIQFQNNGVVDDSQLPKDRFSAERLKGVDSTLKIQPAKLEDSAVYLCASSFSPLASYEQYFGPGTRLTVT.